Presented here are 9 T cell receptor beta chains from one specimen sequenced in a study of a mutant IDH1 vaccine in newly diagnosed glioma. Time point reported: week 23, last vaccination. The study gave 300 ug of mutant IDH1 20-mer peptide per vaccine dose, with topical imiquimod. The method was immunoSEQ multiplex PCR; TCRdb's version includes in-frame clones alone and lacks a portion of them. This sample carries approximately 30,000 clones, about four fifths of them seen once, and the ten largest clones take around a sixth. Their target antigens are unknown. Sequencing used PBMCs, obtained from a glioma patient whose treatment included an IDH1 peptide vaccine. These receptors originate from a woman in her twenties or thirties with glioma.

The V and J genes are TRBV6-1 and TRBJ2-3; 10 bases agree with TRBD2. The CDR3 sequence is 19 residues long. Per germline, CDR1 MNHNS and CDR2 SASEGT. J lost 3 bases, V lost 2 bases, and 14 bases had no gene match. The CDR3 DNA reads as TGTGCCAGCAGTGAAAAATTATCTAGCGGGGGCCATAAAACAGATACGCAGTATTTT. Translating gives CASSEKLSSGGHKTDTQYF.

This chain connects TRBV7-9 to TRBJ2-5, with TRBD2 matching over 9 bases. Per the germline V gene, CDR1 is SEHNR and CDR2 is FQNEAQ (reference sequence). CDR3 length equals 16 residues. After removal of 5 bases from V and 5 bases from J, the junction contained 12 bases not matched to a gene. CDR3 DNA: TGTGCCAGCAGCCAGTCTAAGGGACTAGCTCGGGAGACCCAGTACTTC. Translated, it gives CASSQSKGLARETQYF. Combining the CDR3 with reference TRBV7-9 and TRBJ2-5 gives the whole variable domain DTGVSQNPRHKITKRGQNVTFRCDPISEHNRLYWYRQTLGQGPEFLTYFQNEAQLEKSRLLSDRFSAERPKGSFSTLEIQRTEQGDSAMYLCASSQSKGLARETQYFGPGTRLLVL.

The rearrangement links TRBV7-6 to TRBJ2-5, with D unclear. V lost 6 bases to trimming and J lost 3 bases, with 14 bases between them. The CDR3 sequence is 14 residues long. Germline V gene data show CDR1 as SGHVS and CDR2 as FNYEAQ. CDR3 region: CASRGTFLEETQYF. CDR3 in DNA: TGTGCCAGCAGGGGTACTTTCCTGGAAGAGACCCAGTACTTC. The full variable domain, with the rest looked up from reference TRBV7-6 and TRBJ2-5, is GAGVSQSPRYKVTKRGQDVALRCDPISGHVSLYWYRQALGQGPEFLTYFNYEAQQDKSGLPNDRFSAERPEGSISTLTIQRTEQRDSAMYRCASRGTFLEETQYFGPGTRLLVL.

This clone showed up just once. The rearrangement uses TRBV6-6 and TRBJ2-7, with TRBD2 identical over 9 bases. The CDR3 length is 13 residues. Germline V gene lookup returns CDR1 MNHNY and CDR2 SVGAGI (reference sequence). The trim removed 7 bases at V and 6 bases at J, leaving 7 bases unmatched. As DNA, the CDR3 is TGTGCCAGCAAGGGGGGACTAGCAGCCGAGCAGTACTTC. Translated: CASKGGLAAEQYF.

This chain joins TRBV5-4 and TRBJ1-2; D unresolved. The germline CDR1 and CDR2 sequences are SGHNT and YYREEE (reference sequence). This CDR3 contains 14 residues. V lost 1 base to trimming and J lost 2 bases, with 9 bases between them. The CDR3, as DNA: TGTGCCAGCAGCTTGAGGGCACAAAACTATGGCTACACCTTC. It encodes CASSLRAQNYGYTF.

The rearrangement uses TRBV7-2 and TRBJ2-7; D gene unclear. Germline loops: CDR1 SGHTA, CDR2 FQGNSA. The CDR3 length is 15 residues. Trimming pared 0 bases from V and 1 base from J, leaving 10 bases between. CDR3 nucleotides: TGTGCCAGCAGCTTAGCGGGCGAGCGTTCCTACGAGCAGTACTTC. Protein product: CASSLAGERSYEQYF.

A remark on this clone: Within the sample, other DNA sequences also encode this same CDR3. The chain carries TRBV6-5 and TRBJ1-1; perhaps TRBD1 as D (5 bases). Germline CDR1 reads MNHEY; CDR2 reads SVGAGI. V was clipped by 0 bases and J by 5 bases, with 7 bases between them. There are 13 residues in the CDR3. The CDR3 spells CASSYSWGTEAFF. The CDR3, as DNA: TGTGCCAGCAGTTACTCGTGGGGGACTGAAGCTTTCTTT.

The CDR3 protein is CASSPWDSYQPQHF. CDR3 sequence (DNA): TGTGCCAGCAGTCCCTGGGATTCATATCAGCCCCAGCATTTT. The rearrangement joins TRBV6-5 to TRBJ1-5, with D hard to call. Trimming cost V 5 bases and J 5 bases, with 13 bases left between them. The germline CDR1 and CDR2 sequences are MNHEY and SVGAGI. This CDR3 contains 14 residues.

This rearrangement joins TRBV30 to TRBJ1-6; no reliable D call. This CDR3 has 13 amino acids. CDR1 GTSNPN and CDR2 SVGIG come from the germline V gene (reference sequence). Trimming cost V 4 bases and J 8 bases, with 12 bases left between them. The CDR3 region is CAWNRPFYSPLHF. As DNA, the CDR3 is TGTGCCTGGAACCGACCCTTTTATTCACCCCTCCACTTT.